This T cell receptor beta chain was profiled in a study of CD8+CD57+ T cells in acquired aplastic anemia. Selection for sequencing was limited to patients who had shown CD8+CD57+ cell expansion by flow cytometry. Prior therapy had not been administered to any patient at the time of blood sampling. The CDR3 has 10 residues. The germline V gene encodes CDR1 DFQATT and CDR2 SNEGSKA (reference sequence). The germline V and J ends were trimmed by 4 bases and 7 bases, with 8 bases remaining between them. This clonotype has a count of ten or more. It was genomic DNA that served as the template for profiling TCR beta VDJ and CDR3. TCRdb reprocessed the reads via MiXCR and lists one record per CDR3 protein. The sample yields around 430,000 distinct CDR3 sequences, roughly a third seen once.

The clonotype was recovered from a human donor with aplastic anemia. The sample consisted of sorted CD4+, CD8+, or CD8+CD57+ T cells (not recorded which) from PBMCs. V and J are TRBV20-1 and TRBJ2-7, with TRBD2 as a possible D gene (5 bases). The CDR3 is CSATSGEQYF. As DNA, the CDR3 is TGCAGTGCTACCTCGGGGGAGCAGTACTTC.